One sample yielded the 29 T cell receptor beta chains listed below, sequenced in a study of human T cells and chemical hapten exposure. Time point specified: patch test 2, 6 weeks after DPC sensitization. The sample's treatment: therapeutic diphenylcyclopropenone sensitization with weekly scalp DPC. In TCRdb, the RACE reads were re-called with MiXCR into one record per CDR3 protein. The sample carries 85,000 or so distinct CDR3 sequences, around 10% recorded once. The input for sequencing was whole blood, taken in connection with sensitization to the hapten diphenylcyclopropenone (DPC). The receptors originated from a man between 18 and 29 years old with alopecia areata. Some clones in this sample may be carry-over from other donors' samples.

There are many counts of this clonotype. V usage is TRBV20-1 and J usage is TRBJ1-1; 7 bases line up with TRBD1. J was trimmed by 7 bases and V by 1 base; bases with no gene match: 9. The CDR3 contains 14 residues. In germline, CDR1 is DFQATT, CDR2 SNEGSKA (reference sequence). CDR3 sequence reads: CSARVVNRGSEAFF. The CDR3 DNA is TGCAGTGCTAGAGTAGTGAACAGGGGAAGTGAAGCTTTCTTT.

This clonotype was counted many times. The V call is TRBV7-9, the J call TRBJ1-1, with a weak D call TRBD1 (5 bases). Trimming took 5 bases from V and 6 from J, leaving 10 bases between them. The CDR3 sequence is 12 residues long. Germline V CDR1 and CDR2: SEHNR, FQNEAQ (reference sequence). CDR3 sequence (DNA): TGTGCCAGCAGCCCACGAGGGGCTGAAGCTTTCTTT. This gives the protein CASSPRGAEAFF.

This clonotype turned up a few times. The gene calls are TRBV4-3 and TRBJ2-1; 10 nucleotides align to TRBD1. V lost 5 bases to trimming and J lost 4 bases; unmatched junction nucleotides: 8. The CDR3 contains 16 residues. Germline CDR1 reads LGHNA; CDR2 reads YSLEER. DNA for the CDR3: TGCGCCAGCAGCTCCCCCGGGACAGGGGATTACAATGAGCAGTTCTTC. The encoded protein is CASSSPGTGDYNEQFF.

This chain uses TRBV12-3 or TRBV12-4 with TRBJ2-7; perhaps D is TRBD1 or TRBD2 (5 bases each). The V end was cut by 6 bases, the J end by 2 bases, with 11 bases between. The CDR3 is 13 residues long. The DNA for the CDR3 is TGTGCCAGCAGACGGGACGGCACCTACGAGCAGTACTTC. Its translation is CASRRDGTYEQYF.

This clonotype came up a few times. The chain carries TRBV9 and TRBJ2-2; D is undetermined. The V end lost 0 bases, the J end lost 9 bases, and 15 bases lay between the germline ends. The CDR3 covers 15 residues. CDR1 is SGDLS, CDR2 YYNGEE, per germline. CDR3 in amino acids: CASSVEARSLRELFF. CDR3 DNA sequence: TGTGCCAGCAGCGTAGAGGCCCGTAGCTTGCGGGAGCTGTTTTTT.

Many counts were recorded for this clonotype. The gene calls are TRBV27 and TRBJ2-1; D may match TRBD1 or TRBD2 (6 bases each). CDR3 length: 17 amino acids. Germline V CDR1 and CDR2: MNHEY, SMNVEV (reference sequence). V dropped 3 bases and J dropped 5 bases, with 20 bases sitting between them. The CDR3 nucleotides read TGTGCCAGCAGTTTGTCACAGGGAACATGGGAGGACAATGAGCAGTTCTTC. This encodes CASSLSQGTWEDNEQFF.

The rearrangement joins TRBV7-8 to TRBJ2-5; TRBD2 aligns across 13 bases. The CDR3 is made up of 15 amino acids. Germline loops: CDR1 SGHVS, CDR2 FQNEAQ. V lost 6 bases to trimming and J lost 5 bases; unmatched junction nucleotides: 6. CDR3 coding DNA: TGTGCCAGCAGACCTAGACTAGCGGGAGGCGAGACCCAGTACTTC. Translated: CASRPRLAGGETQYF.

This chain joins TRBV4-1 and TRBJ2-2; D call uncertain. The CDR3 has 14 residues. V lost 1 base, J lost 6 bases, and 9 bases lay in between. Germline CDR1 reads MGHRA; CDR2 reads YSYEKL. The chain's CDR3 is CASSQGHGSGELFF. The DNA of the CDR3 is TGCGCCAGCAGCCAAGGGCATGGATCCGGGGAGCTGTTTTTT.

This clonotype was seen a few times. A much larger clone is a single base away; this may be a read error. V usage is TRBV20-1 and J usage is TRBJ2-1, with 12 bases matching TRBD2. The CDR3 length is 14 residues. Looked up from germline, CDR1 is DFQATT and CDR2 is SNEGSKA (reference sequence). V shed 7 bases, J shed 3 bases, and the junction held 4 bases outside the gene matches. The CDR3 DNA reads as TGCAGTGTCACGACTAGCGGGGGCTACAATGAGCAGTTCTTC. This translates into CSVTTSGGYNEQFF.

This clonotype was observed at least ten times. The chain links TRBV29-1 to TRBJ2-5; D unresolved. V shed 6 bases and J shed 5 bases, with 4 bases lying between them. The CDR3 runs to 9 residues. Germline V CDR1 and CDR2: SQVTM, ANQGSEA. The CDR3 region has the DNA TGCAGCGTAGGTGAGACCCAGTACTTC. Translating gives CSVGETQYF.

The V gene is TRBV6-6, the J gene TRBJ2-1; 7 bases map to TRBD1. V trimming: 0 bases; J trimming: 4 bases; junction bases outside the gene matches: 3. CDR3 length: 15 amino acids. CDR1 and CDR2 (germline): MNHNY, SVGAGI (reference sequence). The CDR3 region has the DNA TGTGCCAGCAGTTACTCCGGGACAGCTTACAATGAGCAGTTCTTC. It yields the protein CASSYSGTAYNEQFF.

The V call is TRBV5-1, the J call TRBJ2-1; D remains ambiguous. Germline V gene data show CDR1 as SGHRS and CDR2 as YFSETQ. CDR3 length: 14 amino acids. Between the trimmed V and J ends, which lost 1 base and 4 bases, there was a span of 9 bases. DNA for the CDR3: TGCGCCAGCAGCTTGACCCCGACTTACAATGAGCAGTTCTTC. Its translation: CASSLTPTYNEQFF. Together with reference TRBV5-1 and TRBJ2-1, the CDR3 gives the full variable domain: KAGVTQTPRYLIKTRGQQVTLSCSPISGHRSVSWYQQTPGQGLQFLFEYFSETQRNKGNFPGRFSGRQFSNSRSEMNVSTLELGDSALYLCASSLTPTYNEQFFGPGTRLTVL.

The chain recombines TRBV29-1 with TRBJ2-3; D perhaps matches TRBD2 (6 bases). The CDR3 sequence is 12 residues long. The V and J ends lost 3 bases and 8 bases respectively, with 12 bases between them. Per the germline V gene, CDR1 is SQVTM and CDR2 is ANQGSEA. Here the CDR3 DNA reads TGCAGCGTTGACATCCGGGGAGGTACGCAGTATTTT. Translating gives CSVDIRGGTQYF.

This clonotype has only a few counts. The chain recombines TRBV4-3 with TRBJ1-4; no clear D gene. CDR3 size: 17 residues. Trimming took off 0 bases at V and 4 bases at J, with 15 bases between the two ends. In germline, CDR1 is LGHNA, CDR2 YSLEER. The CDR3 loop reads CASSQEAGGVNNEKLFF. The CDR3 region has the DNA TGCGCCAGCAGCCAAGAGGCGGGAGGAGTTAATAATGAAAAACTGTTTTTT.

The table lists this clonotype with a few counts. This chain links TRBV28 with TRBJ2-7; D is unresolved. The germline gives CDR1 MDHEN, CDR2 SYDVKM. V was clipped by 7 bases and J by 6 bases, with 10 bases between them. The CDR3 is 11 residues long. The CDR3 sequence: CASTDSREQYF. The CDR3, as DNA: TGTGCCAGCACCGATAGCCGCGAGCAGTACTTC. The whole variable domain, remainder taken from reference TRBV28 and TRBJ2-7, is DVKVTQSSRYLVKRTGEKVFLECVQDMDHENMFWYRQDPGLGLRLIYFSYDVKMKEKGDIPEGYSVSREKKERFSLILESASTNQTSMYLCASTDSREQYFGPGTRLTVT.

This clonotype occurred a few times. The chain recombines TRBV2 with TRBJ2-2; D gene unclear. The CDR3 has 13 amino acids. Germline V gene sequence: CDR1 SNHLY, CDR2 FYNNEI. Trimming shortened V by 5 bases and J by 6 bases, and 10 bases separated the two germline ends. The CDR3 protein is CASSKGSPGELFF. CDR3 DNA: TGTGCCAGCAGTAAAGGGTCTCCCGGGGAGCTGTTTTTT.

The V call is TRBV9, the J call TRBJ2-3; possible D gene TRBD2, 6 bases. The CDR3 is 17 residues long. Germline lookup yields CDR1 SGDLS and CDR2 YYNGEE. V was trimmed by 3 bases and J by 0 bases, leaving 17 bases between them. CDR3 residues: CASSALTSGTSTDTQYF. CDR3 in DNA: TGTGCCAGCAGCGCACTGACCTCCGGGACTAGCACAGATACGCAGTATTTT.

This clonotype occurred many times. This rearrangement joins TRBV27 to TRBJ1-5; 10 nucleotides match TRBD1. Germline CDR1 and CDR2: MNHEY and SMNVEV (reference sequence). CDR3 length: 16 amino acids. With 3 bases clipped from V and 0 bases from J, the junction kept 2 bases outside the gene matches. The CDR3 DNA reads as TGTGCCAGCAGTTTGGACAGGGGGTATAGCAATCAGCCCCAGCATTTT. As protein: CASSLDRGYSNQPQHF.

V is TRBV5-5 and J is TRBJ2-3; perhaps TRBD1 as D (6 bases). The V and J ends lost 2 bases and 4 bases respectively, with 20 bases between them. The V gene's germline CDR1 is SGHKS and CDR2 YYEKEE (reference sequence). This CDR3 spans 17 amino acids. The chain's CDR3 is CASSFPKTGPRADTQYF. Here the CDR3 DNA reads TGTGCCAGCAGCTTTCCTAAGACAGGCCCTCGGGCAGATACGCAGTATTTT.

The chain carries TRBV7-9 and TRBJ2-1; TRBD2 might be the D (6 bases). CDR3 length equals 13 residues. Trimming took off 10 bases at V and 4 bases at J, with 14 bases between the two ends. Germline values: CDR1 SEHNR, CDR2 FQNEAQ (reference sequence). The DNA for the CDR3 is TGTGCCATCGATCCGGGGGTTTACAATGAGCAGTTCTTC. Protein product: CAIDPGVYNEQFF.

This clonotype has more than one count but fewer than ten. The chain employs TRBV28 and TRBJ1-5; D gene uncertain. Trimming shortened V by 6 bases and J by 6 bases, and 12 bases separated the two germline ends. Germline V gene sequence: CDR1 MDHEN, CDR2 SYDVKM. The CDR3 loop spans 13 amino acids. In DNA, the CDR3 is TGTGCCAGCAGATTCCTCCTCAGTCAGCCCCAGCATTTT. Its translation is CASRFLLSQPQHF.

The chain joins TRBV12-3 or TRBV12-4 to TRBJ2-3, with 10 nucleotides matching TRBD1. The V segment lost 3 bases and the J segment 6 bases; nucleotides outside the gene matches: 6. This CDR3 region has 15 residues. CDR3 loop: CASSFRQGAPDTQYF. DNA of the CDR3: TGTGCCAGCAGTTTTAGACAGGGGGCGCCGGATACGCAGTATTTT.

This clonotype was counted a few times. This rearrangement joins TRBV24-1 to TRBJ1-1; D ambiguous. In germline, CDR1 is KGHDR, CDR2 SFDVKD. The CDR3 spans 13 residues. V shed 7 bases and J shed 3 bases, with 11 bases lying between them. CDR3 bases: TGTGCCACCAGGGACCCATCGGACACTGAAGCTTTCTTT. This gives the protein CATRDPSDTEAFF.

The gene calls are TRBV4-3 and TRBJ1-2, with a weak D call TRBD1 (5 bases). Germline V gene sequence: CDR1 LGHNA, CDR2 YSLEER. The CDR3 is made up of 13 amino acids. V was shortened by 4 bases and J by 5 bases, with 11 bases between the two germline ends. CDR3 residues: CASSPDRGYGYTF. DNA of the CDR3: TGCGCCAGCAGCCCTGACCGGGGGTATGGCTACACCTTC.

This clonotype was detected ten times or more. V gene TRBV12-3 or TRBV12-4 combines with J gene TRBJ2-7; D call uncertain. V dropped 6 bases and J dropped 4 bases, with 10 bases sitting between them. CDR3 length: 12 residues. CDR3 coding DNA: TGTGCCAGCAGCCCCGACCGTTACGAGCAGTACTTC. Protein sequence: CASSPDRYEQYF.

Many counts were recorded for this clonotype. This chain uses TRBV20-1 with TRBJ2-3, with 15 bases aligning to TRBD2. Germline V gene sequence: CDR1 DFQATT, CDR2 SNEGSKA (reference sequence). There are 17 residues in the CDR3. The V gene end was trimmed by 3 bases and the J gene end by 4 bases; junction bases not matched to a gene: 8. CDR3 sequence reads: CSARGLAGGIVSDTQYF. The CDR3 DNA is TGCAGTGCTAGGGGACTAGCGGGGGGTATCGTATCAGATACGCAGTATTTT.

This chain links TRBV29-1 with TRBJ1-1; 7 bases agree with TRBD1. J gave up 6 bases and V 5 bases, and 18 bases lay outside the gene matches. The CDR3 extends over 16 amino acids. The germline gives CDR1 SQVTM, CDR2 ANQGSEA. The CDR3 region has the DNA TGCAGCGTTAGTCCCCTCGACAGGGTAAGCGGTGCTGAAGCTTTCTTT. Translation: CSVSPLDRVSGAEAFF.

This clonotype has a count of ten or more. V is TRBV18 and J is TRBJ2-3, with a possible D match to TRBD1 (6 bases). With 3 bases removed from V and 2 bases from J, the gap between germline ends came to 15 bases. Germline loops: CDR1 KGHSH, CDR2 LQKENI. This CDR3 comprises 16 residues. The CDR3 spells CASSPVQGLATDTQYF. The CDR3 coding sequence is TGTGCCAGCTCACCCGTACAGGGTTTGGCCACAGATACGCAGTATTTT.

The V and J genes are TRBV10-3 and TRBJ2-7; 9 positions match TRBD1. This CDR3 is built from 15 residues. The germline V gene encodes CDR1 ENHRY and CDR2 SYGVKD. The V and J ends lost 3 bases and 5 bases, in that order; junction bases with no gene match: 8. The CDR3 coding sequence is TGTGCCATCAGTGACGGACAGGGGATCGAAAACGAGCAGTACGTC. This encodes CAISDGQGIENEQYV.